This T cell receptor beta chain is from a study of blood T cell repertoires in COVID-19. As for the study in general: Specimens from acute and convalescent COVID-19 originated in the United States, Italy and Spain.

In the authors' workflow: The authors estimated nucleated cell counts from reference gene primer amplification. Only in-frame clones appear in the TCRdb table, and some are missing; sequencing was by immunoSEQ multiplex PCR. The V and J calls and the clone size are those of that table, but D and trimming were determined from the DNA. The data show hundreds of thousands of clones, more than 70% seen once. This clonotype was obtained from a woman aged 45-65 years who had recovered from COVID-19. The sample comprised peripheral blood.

In DNA, the CDR3 is TGTGCCAGCGGGGACAGTCATAACTATGGCTACACCTTC. It is translated as CASGDSHNYGYTF. The chain is built from TRBV7-2 and TRBJ1-2; the match to TRBD1 covers 7 bases. The CDR3 is made up of 13 amino acids. The germline CDR1 and CDR2 sequences are SGHTA and FQGNSA. Trimming at V came to 8 bases and at J to 1 base, leaving 4 bases not matched to a gene.